This T cell receptor (beta chain) came from a study of blood T cell repertoires in COVID-19. Overall study context: In each case, the material was cDNA or gDNA derived from T cells, B-cell-depleted T cells, or PBMCs.

The CDR3 covers 15 residues. Trimming removed 6 bases from V and 1 base from J; junction bases left unmatched: 4. In germline, CDR1 is ENHRY, CDR2 SYGVKD. In the source study's methods: Amplified reference gene primers provided the basis for estimating nucleated cell counts. Data came from immunoSEQ multiplex PCR; TCRdb stores just in-frame clones and leaves some out. V and J calls and clone size come straight from that table; D and trimming were deduced from the DNA. Counted here are about 150,000 clones, around nine tenths occurring once; the ten biggest clones make up 2.4%. The sequence came from a woman aged 70-85 years with acute or convalescent COVID-19. Sequencing input: peripheral blood. The genes are TRBV10-3 and TRBJ2-7, with 12 positions matching TRBD2. The CDR3 here is CAIRSGTSGSYEQYF. The DNA of the CDR3 is TGTGCCATCAGATCCGGGACTAGCGGGTCCTACGAGCAGTACTTC.